This TCR beta chain was profiled in a study of shared clonotypes between healthy human individuals. Terminally differentiated effector memory CD45RA+ cells were left out of the naive CD8 fraction, which was CD45RO-negative and positively selected for CCR7. The repertoire was sequenced with immunoSEQ multiplex PCR; TCRdb's copy has only in-frame clones and lacks some. This table has hundreds of thousands of clones, just under 97% appearing once. This CDR3 comprises 15 residues. Germline V gives CDR1 SGHNT, CDR2 YYREEE (reference sequence). The germline V and J ends were trimmed by 0 bases and 0 bases, with 9 bases remaining between them.

This clonotype was obtained from a woman in her 30s in good health. This chain connects TRBV5-4 to TRBJ1-2; D remains unclear. The sample comprised naive CD8+ T cells sorted from blood. CDR3 DNA sequence: TGTGCCAGCAGCTTGGCACAGTTAGCTAACTATGGCTACACCTTC. Amino acid sequence: CASSLAQLANYGYTF.